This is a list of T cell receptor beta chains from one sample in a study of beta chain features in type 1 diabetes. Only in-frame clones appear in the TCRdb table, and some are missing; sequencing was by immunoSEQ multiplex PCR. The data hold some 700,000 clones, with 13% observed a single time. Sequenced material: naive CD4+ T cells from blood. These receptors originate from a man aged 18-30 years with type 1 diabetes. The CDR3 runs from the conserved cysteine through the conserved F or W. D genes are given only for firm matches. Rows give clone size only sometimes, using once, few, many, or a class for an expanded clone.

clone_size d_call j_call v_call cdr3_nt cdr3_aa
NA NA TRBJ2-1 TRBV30 TGTGCCTGGGGACCCGGGATTACATACAATGAGCAGTTCTTC CAWGPGITYNEQFF
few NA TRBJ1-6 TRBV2 TGTGCCAGCAGCGCCGAGGCGAATTCACCCCTCCACTTT CASSAEANSPLHF
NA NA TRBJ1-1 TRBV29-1 TGCAGCGTTGAAGACAGCATGAACACTGAAGCTTTCTTT CSVEDSMNTEAFF
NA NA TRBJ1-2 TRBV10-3 TGTGCCACAACCCCGGGCCTCCCCTATGATGGCTACACCTTC CATTPGLPYDGYTF
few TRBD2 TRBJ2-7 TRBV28 TGTGCCAGCAGTAAACTGCTAGCGGGAAGAGTGTACGAGCAGTACTTC CASSKLLAGRVYEQYF
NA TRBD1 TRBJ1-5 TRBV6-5 TGTGCCAGCAGTTATTCGACAGGGCGAAGCAATCAGCCCCAGCATTTT CASSYSTGRSNQPQHF
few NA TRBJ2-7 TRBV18 TGTGCCAGCTTCGTACAGCCGGACGAGCAGTACTTC CASFVQPDEQYF
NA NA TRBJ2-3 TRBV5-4 TGTGCCAGCAGCCCCAGTGGGGGTTCCACAGATACGCAGTATTTT CASSPSGGSTDTQYF
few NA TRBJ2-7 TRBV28 TGTGCCAGCAGTATTCCACAGGGAGGATACGAGCAGTACTTC CASSIPQGGYEQYF
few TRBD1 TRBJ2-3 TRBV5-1 TGCGCCAGCAGCATAGGACAGGGGGCAACAGATACGCAGTATTTT CASSIGQGATDTQYF
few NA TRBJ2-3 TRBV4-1 TGCGCCAGCAGCATATCCTCCGTCGCAGATACGCAGTATTTT CASSISSVADTQYF
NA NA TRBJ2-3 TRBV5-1 TGCGCCAGCAGCTTGGGGCAGGGGAAAGATACGCAGTATTTT CASSLGQGKDTQYF
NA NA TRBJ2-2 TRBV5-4 TGTGCCAGCAGCTTGGAGAGGGGGAGAACCGGGGAGCTGTTTTTT CASSLERGRTGELFF
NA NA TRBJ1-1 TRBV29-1 TGCAGCGTTAAAGGGCCCGGACCTGAAGCTTTCTTT CSVKGPGPEAFF
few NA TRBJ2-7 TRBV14 TGTGCCAGCAGCGGGCGTCCCTCGGGGGAGCAGTACTTC CASSGRPSGEQYF
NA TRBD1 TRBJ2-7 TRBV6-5 TGTGCCAGCAGTTACTCCGGACAGGGGCTTTCGGGGGAGCAGTACTTC CASSYSGQGLSGEQYF
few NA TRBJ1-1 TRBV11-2 TGTGCCAGCAGCTTAGGTCGAAGGACTGAAGCTTTCTTT CASSLGRRTEAFF
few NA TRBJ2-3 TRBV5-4 TGTGCCAGCAACTCTATAGGGGAGGATACGCAGTATTTT CASNSIGEDTQYF
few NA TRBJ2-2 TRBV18 TGTGCCAGCTCACGAGCGGACAACACCGGGGAGCTGTTTTTT CASSRADNTGELFF
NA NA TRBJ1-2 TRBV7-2 TGTGCCAGCAGCTGGGTGGGGGGCCAGGACGGCTATGGCTACACCTTC CASSWVGGQDGYGYTF
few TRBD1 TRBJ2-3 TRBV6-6 TGTGCCAGCAGTTACTCGGCAGGGGGTAGCACAGATACGCAGTATTTT CASSYSAGGSTDTQYF
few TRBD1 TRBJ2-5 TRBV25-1 TGTGCCAGCAGTGAATGGGGGACAGGGAAACAAGAGACCCAGTACTTC CASSEWGTGKQETQYF